Given below is one T cell receptor (beta chain) in context. Per the authors' pipeline: Amplification of reference gene primers provided the estimated nucleated cell counts. Sequencing used immunoSEQ multiplex PCR; TCRdb keeps in-frame clones, though not all of them. The V and J calls and the clone size are those of that table, but D and trimming were determined from the DNA. The sample has 300,000 to 500,000 clones, around nine tenths seen once. The germline CDR1 and CDR2 sequences are MNHEY and SVGEGT. The J segment lost 9 bases and the V segment lost 2 bases, leaving 4 bases of the junction unmatched. This CDR3 has 13 amino acids. This entry is derived from a study of blood T cell repertoires in COVID-19. Study overall: Both acute and convalescent COVID-19 samples were obtained from the United States, Italy and Spain. PBMCs, B-cell-depleted T cells, or T cells provided the cDNA or gDNA that made up the material.

The study assigned cohorts using participant-reported clinical history. This clonotype was sampled from a woman in her twenties or thirties with acute COVID-19. The sequenced material came from PBMCs or T cells enriched from blood (not recorded which). The rearrangement uses TRBV6-2 or TRBV6-3 and TRBJ1-2, with TRBD1 matching 9 bases. The CDR3 DNA reads as TGTGCCAGCAGTTACCTGGGACAGGGAAGCTACACCTTC. This sequence encodes CASSYLGQGSYTF.